Each of the 9 T cell receptor beta chains below was sequenced from the same sample in a study of blood T cells in healthy people across ages. Through a sample-barcoded 5' primer and a J-beta primer mix, a second PCR was run for roughly 6 to 12 cycles. TCRdb redid the calling of the 5' RACE reads with MiXCR, one entry per CDR3 protein. The profile shows roughly 800,000 distinct CDR3 sequences, nearly 60% of them singletons. Sequencing was performed on blood. The receptor source for this set is a man aged 25 to 40 in good health.

The chain links TRBV6-1 to TRBJ2-3; 10 bases fit TRBD2. The CDR3 has 17 amino acids. The trim removed 7 bases at V and 5 bases at J, leaving 15 bases unmatched. Germline V gives CDR1 MNHNS, CDR2 SASEGT. CDR3 bases: TGTGCCAGCACGTCCGGGGCTAGCGGGGGACGGATAGATACGCAGTATTTT. As protein: CASTSGASGGRIDTQYF.

A few counts support this clonotype. The chain couples TRBV7-2 to TRBJ1-1, with D unresolved. Germline V lookup: CDR1 SGHTA, CDR2 FQGNSA. V gave up 1 base and J gave up 13 bases, with 19 bases separating them. This CDR3 contains 14 residues. The CDR3 reads CASSLEDTTAQGFF. DNA of the CDR3: TGTGCCAGCAGCTTAGAAGATACCACGGCCCAAGGTTTCTTT.

This clonotype was seen once. The chain has TRBV4-1 and TRBJ2-1; TRBD2 matches at 8 bases. CDR1 is MGHRA and CDR2 is YSYEKL in the germline V gene. The CDR3 has 16 amino acids. V was clipped by 6 bases and J by 0 bases; unmatched bases: 7. This CDR3 reads CASRSGGRGSYNEQFF. The CDR3 DNA reads as TGCGCCAGCAGATCGGGGGGGCGGGGCTCCTACAATGAGCAGTTCTTC.

The chain is built from TRBV5-5 and TRBJ2-5; tentatively, D is TRBD1 (5 bases). From germline, CDR1 is SGHKS and CDR2 YYEKEE (reference sequence). Trimming removed 1 base at V and 3 bases at J, with 16 bases between. This CDR3 is 16 amino acids long. As DNA, the CDR3 is TGTGCCAGCAGCTTGTTGGGGCTAGGTTCGGAAGAGACCCAGTACTTC. Protein product: CASSLLGLGSEETQYF.

CDR3 loop: CASSRDRAILGQYF. CDR3 DNA sequence: TGTGCCAGCAGTCGGGACAGGGCTATATTGGGGCAGTACTTC. The chain couples TRBV12-3 or TRBV12-4 to TRBJ2-7, with 9 bases matching TRBD1. CDR3 length equals 14 residues. J was trimmed by 9 bases and V by 5 bases; bases with no gene match: 11.

The rearrangement links TRBV7-3 to TRBJ2-4; D may match TRBD1 or TRBD2 (6 bases each). Germline V gene data show CDR1 as SGHTA and CDR2 as FQGTGA. The CDR3 runs 13 residues. The V gene lost 5 bases and the J gene lost 8 bases, with 13 bases spanning the gap. The CDR3 sequence: CASSRGRTDIQYF. In DNA form, the CDR3 reads TGTGCCAGCAGCCGGGGGCGAACGGACATTCAGTACTTC.

V and J are TRBV5-1 and TRBJ2-5; 7 bases are a match to TRBD2. Germline V gives CDR1 SGHRS, CDR2 YFSETQ. The CDR3 covers 15 residues. Germline trimming cut 2 bases from V and 5 bases from J; bases unmatched to any gene: 9. CDR3 residues: CASSLTMTSRETQYF. CDR3 DNA sequence: TGCGCCAGCAGCTTAACGATGACTAGCAGGGAGACCCAGTACTTC.

The V gene is TRBV4-1, the J gene TRBJ2-5; 12 bases fit TRBD1. The J segment lost 11 bases and the V segment lost 2 bases, leaving 15 bases of the junction unmatched. The germline V gene encodes CDR1 MGHRA and CDR2 YSYEKL. CDR3 size: 17 residues. CDR3 region: CASSQPLRDRGLNEQYF. CDR3 in DNA: TGCGCCAGCAGCCAACCCCTCCGGGACAGGGGGCTCAATGAGCAGTACTTC.

Note on this clonotype: A read error may produce the germline difference seen at one junction end. The chain has TRBV2 and TRBJ1-4, with no clear D. CDR3 size: 11 residues. CDR1 and CDR2 (germline): SNHLY, FYNNEI. The CDR3 bases are TGTGCCAGCAGACTGGGTGAAAAACCGTTTTTT. It specifies CASRLGEKPFF. Drawing the rest from reference TRBV2 and TRBJ1-4, the complete variable domain is EPEVTQTPSHQVTQMGQEVILRCVPISNHLYFYWYRQILGQKVEFLVSFYNNEISEKSEIFDDQFSVERPDGSNFTLKIRSTKLEDSAMYFCASRLGEKPFFGSGTQLSVL.